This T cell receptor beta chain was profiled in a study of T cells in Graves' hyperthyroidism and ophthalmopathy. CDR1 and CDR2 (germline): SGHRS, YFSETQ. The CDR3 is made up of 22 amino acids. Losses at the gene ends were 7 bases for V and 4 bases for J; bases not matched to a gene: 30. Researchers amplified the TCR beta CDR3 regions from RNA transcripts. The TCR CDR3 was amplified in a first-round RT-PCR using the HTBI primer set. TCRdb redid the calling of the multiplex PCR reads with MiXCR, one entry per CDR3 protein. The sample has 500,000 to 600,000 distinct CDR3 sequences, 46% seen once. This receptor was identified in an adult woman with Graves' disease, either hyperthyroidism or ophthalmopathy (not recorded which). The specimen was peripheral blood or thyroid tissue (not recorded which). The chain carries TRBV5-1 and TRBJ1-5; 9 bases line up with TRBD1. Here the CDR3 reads CASSPPGQGMEKLPLGNQPQHF. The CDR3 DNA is TGCGCCAGCTCCCCGCCGGGACAGGGTATGGAAAAACTCCCATTGGGGAATCAGCCCCAGCATTTT.